This entry lists 18 T cell receptor beta chains sequenced from one sample in a study of PD-1 blockade in classical Hodgkin lymphoma. The repertoire was sequenced with immunoSEQ multiplex PCR; TCRdb's copy has only in-frame clones and lacks some. The sample carries about 28,000 clones, about 82% recorded once. Documented time point: cycle 4 day 1 (C4D1), after less than 7 weeks of nivolumab. After autologous stem cell transplantation all patients relapsed, and prior brentuximab vedotin exposure differed between cohorts. This sample comprised peripheral blood mononuclear cells (PBMCs), obtained before the fourth cycle of nivolumab. Source of these receptors: a human donor with classical Hodgkin lymphoma.

The chain recombines TRBV27 with TRBJ1-1; maybe TRBD1 (5 bases). The CDR3 loop spans 13 amino acids. CDR1 is MNHEY, CDR2 SMNVEV, per germline (reference sequence). V shed 4 bases and J shed 11 bases, with 17 bases lying between them. The CDR3 bases are TGTGCCAGCAGTTCAACCGGGGCCCCAGGGGCTTTCTTT. Translated, it gives CASSSTGAPGAFF.

CDR3 protein: CASSLEPGRAFF. CDR3 in DNA: TGTGCCAGCAGCTTAGAACCCGGTAGAGCTTTCTTT. V usage is TRBV7-8 and J usage is TRBJ1-1, with unresolved D. V dropped 1 base and J dropped 10 bases, with 10 bases sitting between them. Germline CDR1 is SGHVS and CDR2 is FQNEAQ. This CDR3 has 12 residues.

The rearrangement links TRBV5-1 to TRBJ2-3, with 9 bases identical to TRBD2. The CDR3 contains 16 residues. Germline CDR1 SGHRS, CDR2 YFSETQ. Trimming at V came to 3 bases and at J to 3 bases, leaving 8 bases not matched to a gene. As DNA, the CDR3 is TGCGCCAGCAGCTATACCCTAGCGGGAACAACAGATACGCAGTATTTT. Encoded protein: CASSYTLAGTTDTQYF.

This chain links TRBV9 with TRBJ2-1, with 9 positions matching TRBD2. The ends lost 4 bases at V and 6 bases at J; junction bases unmatched: 11. Germline-derived CDR1 and CDR2 are SGDLS and YYNGEE. This CDR3 has 16 amino acids. This CDR3 reads CASSTNIAGVFNEQFF. The CDR3 DNA reads TGTGCCAGCAGCACGAATATAGCGGGAGTTTTCAATGAGCAGTTCTTC.

V gene TRBV6-1 combines with J gene TRBJ1-6; D unresolved. The ends were cut back, 6 bases at V and 6 bases at J, with 6 bases in the middle. Germline V gives CDR1 MNHNS, CDR2 SASEGT. The CDR3 spans 12 residues. The CDR3 DNA reads TGTGCCAGCAGCGTACCTAATTCACCCCTCCACTTT. It encodes CASSVPNSPLHF.

This clone occurred a few times. V and J are TRBV5-1 and TRBJ2-5; 16 nucleotides line up with TRBD2. Germline CDR1 and CDR2: SGHRS and YFSETQ. V was pared by 3 bases and J by 2 bases, with 1 base of the junction left unmatched. There are 16 residues in the CDR3. The chain's CDR3 is CASSWGLAGGQETQYF. In DNA form, the CDR3 reads TGCGCCAGCAGCTGGGGACTAGCGGGAGGGCAAGAGACCCAGTACTTC.

This chain connects TRBV7-2 to TRBJ1-2; D is undetermined. Germline V gene lookup returns CDR1 SGHTA and CDR2 FQGNSA. The CDR3 runs 15 residues. V lost 5 bases and J lost 0, with 13 bases in between. CDR3: CASSRDTSTNYGYTF. CDR3 DNA sequence: TGTGCCAGCAGCCGAGACACCTCCACTAACTATGGCTACACCTTC.

The gene calls are TRBV5-5 and TRBJ1-1, with D perhaps TRBD1 (5 bases). Germline values: CDR1 SGHKS, CDR2 YYEKEE (reference sequence). The germline V and J ends were trimmed by 0 bases and 5 bases, with 17 bases remaining between them. This CDR3 region has 16 residues. CDR3 sequence (DNA): TGTGCCAGCAGCTTGGGTGGGCTGAGGGACCGAACTGAAGCTTTCTTT. Translated: CASSLGGLRDRTEAFF.

The chain carries TRBV6-1 and TRBJ1-5, with D perhaps matching TRBD1 (5 bases). The CDR3 extends over 18 amino acids. Germline V gene lookup returns CDR1 MNHNS and CDR2 SASEGT. V was shortened by 2 bases and J by 2 bases, with 19 bases between the two germline ends. CDR3 sequence reads: CASSENLAGPGGNQPQHF. In DNA form, the CDR3 reads TGTGCCAGCAGTGAAAATTTAGCTGGGCCGGGGGGCAATCAGCCCCAGCATTTT.

The chain employs TRBV11-2 and TRBJ2-1, with D uncertain. Trimming shortened V by 1 base and J by 0 bases, and 7 bases separated the two germline ends. The CDR3 consists of 15 residues. CDR1 and CDR2 from the germline V gene are SGHAT and FQNNGV. The CDR3 spells CASSLVGGSYNEQFF. The DNA for the CDR3 is TGTGCCAGCAGCTTAGTAGGCGGCTCCTACAATGAGCAGTTCTTC.

A word on this clone: A read error may account for a junction end that differs from germline. The chain recombines TRBV5-3 with TRBJ2-7, with unresolved D. TRBV5-3 is treated as an ORF (open reading frame) with a function not yet certain. The CDR3 is made up of 14 amino acids. The chain's CDR3 is CASSFMVASDEQYF. Here the CDR3 DNA reads TGTGCCAGCAGCTTTATGGTAGCTTCGGACGAGCAGTACTTC.

The CDR3 bases are TGTGCCAGTAGCCCTCGAGCCGTAGTGACGACAGATACGCAGTATTTT. It encodes CASSPRAVVTTDTQYF. The chain couples TRBV19 to TRBJ2-3, with D hard to call. The CDR3 runs to 16 residues. V lost 6 bases, J lost 3 bases, and 19 bases lay in between. In germline, CDR1 is LNHDA, CDR2 SQIVND (reference sequence).

This clone came up a few times. This chain uses TRBV6-1 with TRBJ2-7, with D perhaps matching TRBD2 (7 bases). Germline assignment: CDR1 MNHNS and CDR2 SASEGT. The CDR3 runs 15 residues. The V and J ends lost 6 bases and 5 bases respectively, with 20 bases between them. The CDR3 DNA reads TGTGCCAGCAGCCGCGCAGGGGCGGGAGAACACGAGCAGTACTTC. Translating gives CASSRAGAGEHEQYF.

There are a few counts of this clone. The rearrangement links TRBV5-1 to TRBJ1-1; 7 bases match TRBD1. V was pared by 3 bases and J by 3 bases, with 14 bases of the junction left unmatched. This CDR3 region has 17 residues. CDR1 is SGHRS, CDR2 YFSETQ, per germline. The CDR3 sequence: CASSSGFGQAGDTEAFF. The CDR3 nucleotides are TGCGCCAGCAGCTCCGGATTCGGACAGGCGGGAGACACTGAAGCTTTCTTT.

This chain connects TRBV28 to TRBJ2-7; D is uncertain. The germline CDR1 and CDR2 sequences are MDHEN and SYDVKM. Trimming pared 2 bases from V and 3 bases from J, leaving 5 bases between. The CDR3 contains 12 residues. The CDR3 nucleotides read TGTGCCAGCAGTTTAGGTCACTACGAGCAGTACTTC. It yields the protein CASSLGHYEQYF.

This chain connects TRBV28 to TRBJ2-7; D unclear. Germline V gives CDR1 MDHEN, CDR2 SYDVKM. Trimming left V 6 bases short and J 9 bases short, with 12 bases between. The length of the CDR3 is 11 residues. CDR3 DNA sequence: TGTGCCAGCAGGGATTCGATGGGGCAGTACTTC. Translation gives CASRDSMGQYF.

This chain joins TRBV10-3 and TRBJ2-7; D is unresolved. V was trimmed by 0 bases and J by 8 bases, leaving 11 bases between them. This CDR3 has 13 amino acids. Looked up from germline, CDR1 is ENHRY and CDR2 is SYGVKD. CDR3 loop: CAISESSYFKQYF. The CDR3, as DNA: TGTGCCATCAGTGAGTCGAGCTATTTCAAGCAGTACTTC.

The chain links TRBV15 to TRBJ2-6; D uncertain. The CDR3 runs to 15 residues. V was cut by 3 bases and J by 2 bases, with 8 bases left in between. Germline CDR1 and CDR2: LNHNV and YYDKDF (reference sequence). CDR3 sequence (DNA): TGTGCCACCAGCAGCATAGAAACTGGGGCCAACGTCCTGACTTTC. This translates into CATSSIETGANVLTF.